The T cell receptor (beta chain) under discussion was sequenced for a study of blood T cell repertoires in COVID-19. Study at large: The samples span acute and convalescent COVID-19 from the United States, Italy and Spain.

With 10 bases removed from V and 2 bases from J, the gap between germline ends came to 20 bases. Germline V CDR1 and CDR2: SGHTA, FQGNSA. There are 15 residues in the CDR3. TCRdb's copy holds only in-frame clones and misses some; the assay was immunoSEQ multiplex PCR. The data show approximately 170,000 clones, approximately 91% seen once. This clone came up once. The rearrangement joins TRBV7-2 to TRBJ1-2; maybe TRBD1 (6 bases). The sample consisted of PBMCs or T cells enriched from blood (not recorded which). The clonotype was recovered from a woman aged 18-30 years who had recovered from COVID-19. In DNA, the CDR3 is TGTGCCATTACGATATCTGGGGGGGCGAACTATGGCTACACCTTC. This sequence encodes CAITISGGANYGYTF.